This TCR delta chain was recorded in a study of Vδ1+ human thymocytes. General study findings and limits: Thymic TRG and TRD repertoires appeared highly polyclonal, with Gaussian CDR3 length distributions.

About this clone itself: Its antigen is still unknown.

Extracted RNA was reverse transcribed into cDNA. Pooled V-gene forward primers with one constant-region reverse primer generated the CDR3 amplicons by multiplex PCR. TCRdb reanalysed the multiplex PCR reads with CATT. The sample yields around 76,000 delta-chain clones, about 30% seen once. The V end was cut by 2 bases, the J end by 5 bases, with 15 bases between. This CDR3 spans 15 amino acids. Germline CDR1 reads TSWWSYY; CDR2 reads QGS. Sequencing used Vdelta1+ gamma-delta thymocytes from the thymus. Subset specified: FACS-sorted CD3+ TCRalphabeta- TCRVdelta1+ TCRVdelta2- thymocytes. The rearrangement joins TRDV1 to TRDJ1; the D is unclear. The TCR originated in a boy in the first two years of life who had congenital heart surgery. The CDR3 DNA is TGTGCTCTTGGGGAAACTCCAAAATCAGGGGATAAACTCATCTTT. As protein: CALGETPKSGDKLIF.